A single sample gave rise to the 28 T cell receptor beta chains below, sequenced in a study of breast tumors, draining lymph nodes, adjacent tissues. Each CDR3 protein is one row after TCRdb ran MiXCR on the multiplex PCR reads. The sample has 200,000 or so distinct CDR3 sequences; 31% are singletons. The lymph nodes were axillary draining lymph nodes from breast cancer patients. The sequencing input was axillary lymph node tissue. Receptors originate from a female donor with breast cancer. Some clones in this sample may be carry-over from other donors' samples.

This clonotype came up many times. The J gene is TRBJ2-2, the V gene TRBV15, with 7 bases fitting TRBD1. With 2 bases clipped from V and 1 base from J, the junction kept 4 bases outside the gene matches. The CDR3 is 16 amino acids. CDR1 is LNHNV and CDR2 is YYDKDF in the germline V gene (reference sequence). The CDR3: CATSRRTGLNTGELFF. For the CDR3, the DNA is TGTGCCACCAGCAGACGGACAGGCCTGAACACCGGGGAGCTGTTTTTT.

This clonotype was counted ten times or more. The chain recombines TRBV20-1 with TRBJ2-7, with 11 positions matching TRBD2. The CDR3 runs 14 residues. Trimming cost V 5 bases and J 5 bases; bases outside gene matches: 8. Per germline, CDR1 DFQATT and CDR2 SNEGSKA (reference sequence). The CDR3 loop is CSAPILAGVNEQYF. The DNA for the CDR3 is TGCAGTGCTCCCATACTAGCGGGAGTTAACGAGCAGTACTTC.

This clonotype was seen ten or more times. The chain couples TRBV19 to TRBJ1-5; D not certain. The CDR3 length is 17 residues. Germline CDR1 LNHDA, CDR2 SQIVND (reference sequence). The V end lost 3 bases, the J end lost 3 bases, and 18 bases lay between the germline ends. CDR3 loop: CASSIGRLRMANQPQHF. The CDR3 nucleotides read TGTGCCAGTAGTATTGGGCGTCTAAGAATGGCCAATCAGCCCCAGCATTTT.

There are many counts of this clonotype. This chain uses TRBV20-1 with TRBJ2-1; 7 bases line up with TRBD2. The CDR3 is 14 residues long. Per germline, CDR1 DFQATT and CDR2 SNEGSKA (reference sequence). J was trimmed by 9 bases and V by 5 bases; bases with no gene match: 13. CDR3 coding DNA: TGCAGTGCTCGAAGAGCGGGAAGGTCGGGTGAGCAGTTCTTC. It yields the protein CSARRAGRSGEQFF.

There are many counts of this clonotype. The chain combines TRBV28 with TRBJ1-2, with unresolved D. Trimming removed 2 bases from V and 4 bases from J, with 5 bases in between. The CDR3 loop spans 12 amino acids. Germline CDR1 MDHEN, CDR2 SYDVKM. CDR3 sequence (DNA): TGTGCCAGCAGTTTAAAAGGCTATGGCTACACCTTC. This translates into CASSLKGYGYTF.

The chain uses TRBV5-1 and TRBJ1-1; 7 positions agree with TRBD1. V shed 3 bases and J 2 bases; nucleotides not matched to a gene: 10. The germline CDR1 and CDR2 sequences are SGHRS and YFSETQ. The CDR3 has 16 amino acids. The DNA of the CDR3 is TGCGCCAGCAGCTCCCCGCAGGGGGGTAGAAACACTGAAGCTTTCTTT. Translation gives CASSSPQGGRNTEAFF.

This clonotype has at least ten counts. The chain combines TRBV18 with TRBJ2-5; D unclear. The CDR3 runs 13 residues. From germline, CDR1 is KGHSH and CDR2 LQKENI. Trimming took 8 bases from V and 5 from J, leaving 15 bases between them. The CDR3, as DNA: TGTGCCAGCAGTCCCCTCCGCGAGGAGACCCAGTACTTC. Protein sequence: CASSPLREETQYF.

Of note for this clonotype: This may arise from a read error, as a much more abundant clone is one base away. This chain links TRBV29-1 with TRBJ2-3, with 7 bases that match TRBD2. The germline gives CDR1 SQVTM, CDR2 ANQGSEA. V trimming: 3 bases; J trimming: 2 bases; junction bases outside the gene matches: 11. This CDR3 is built from 16 residues. CDR3 sequence (DNA): TGCAGCGTTGAGGCGGGAGAGACCCAATTCACAGATACGCAGTATTTT. As protein: CSVEAGETQFTDTQYF.

In nucleotides, the CDR3 is TGCGCCAGCAGCCGAGCCGGGGTGGCCCAGTACTTC. It specifies CASSRAGVAQYF. This rearrangement joins TRBV4-1 to TRBJ2-5; possible D gene TRBD2, 5 bases. Germline lookup yields CDR1 MGHRA and CDR2 YSYEKL. V was clipped by 4 bases and J by 9 bases, with 12 bases between them. This CDR3 comprises 12 residues.

In this sample, this clonotype turned up many times. The rearrangement links TRBV20-1 to TRBJ2-1, with 13 bases fitting TRBD2. This CDR3 comprises 18 residues. Germline V gives CDR1 DFQATT, CDR2 SNEGSKA (reference sequence). The V gene end was trimmed by 1 base and the J gene end by 1 base; junction bases not matched to a gene: 7. The CDR3 is CSARATSGRGFSYNEQFF. The CDR3 DNA reads as TGCAGTGCTAGAGCAACTAGCGGGAGGGGTTTTTCCTACAATGAGCAGTTCTTC.

This clonotype was picked up many times. The rearrangement joins TRBV4-1 to TRBJ1-3; possible D gene TRBD1, 5 bases. V lost 4 bases and J lost 0, with 10 bases in between. Looked up from germline, CDR1 is MGHRA and CDR2 is YSYEKL. The CDR3 covers 15 residues. In DNA form, the CDR3 reads TGCGCCAGCAGCCCCCTGGGGGGCTCTGGAAACACCATATATTTT. Amino acid sequence: CASSPLGGSGNTIYF.

This clonotype was seen at least ten times. The J gene is TRBJ1-6, the V gene TRBV28; 10 bases are shared with TRBD1. The CDR3 spans 15 residues. V was clipped by 5 bases and J by 8 bases; unmatched bases: 6. The germline V gene encodes CDR1 MDHEN and CDR2 SYDVKM. The CDR3 sequence is CASSPLGQGDSPLHF. The CDR3 region has the DNA TGTGCCAGCAGTCCCCTCGGACAGGGGGATTCACCCCTCCACTTT.

This clonotype was counted ten times or more. In nucleotides, the CDR3 is TGTGCCTGGAGTATGGCAAACAATCAGCCCCAGCATTTT. Amino acids: CAWSMANNQPQHF. This chain links TRBV30 with TRBJ1-5; no clear D. CDR3 size: 13 residues. Germline V gene lookup returns CDR1 GTSNPN and CDR2 SVGIG (reference sequence). V lost 2 bases and J lost 3, with 8 bases in between.

At least ten counts were recorded for this clonotype. This chain joins TRBV24-1 and TRBJ2-3; 8 nucleotides match TRBD1. The CDR3 consists of 15 residues. Germline V gives CDR1 KGHDR, CDR2 SFDVKD. V was pared by 7 bases and J by 3 bases, with 8 bases of the junction left unmatched. The chain's CDR3 is CATSRRQGRTDTQYF. The DNA of the CDR3 is TGTGCCACCAGCCGAAGACAGGGGCGAACAGATACGCAGTATTTT.

Ten or more counts support this clonotype. This sequence joins TRBV5-1 and TRBJ2-1, with TRBD1 identical over 7 bases. CDR1 and CDR2 from the germline V gene are SGHRS and YFSETQ. J gave up 9 bases and V 0 bases, and 6 bases lay outside the gene matches. The CDR3 has 14 residues. The CDR3 DNA sequence: TGCGCCAGCAGCTTGGAACAGGGGAGAGGTGAGCAGTTCTTC. It yields the protein CASSLEQGRGEQFF.

This clonotype was detected ten times or more. The chain recombines TRBV30 with TRBJ2-7; D is perhaps TRBD1 (6 bases). V lost 5 bases to trimming and J lost 3 bases, with 17 bases between them. The CDR3 covers 14 residues. The germline V gene has CDR1 GTSNPN and CDR2 SVGIG (reference sequence). The CDR3: CAWGRSRGDYEQYF. The CDR3 DNA follows: TGTGCCTGGGGACGGAGCAGGGGAGACTACGAGCAGTACTTC.

The table lists this clonotype with many counts. The chain has TRBV28 and TRBJ2-6; D uncertain. V dropped 5 bases and J dropped 0 bases, with 2 bases sitting between them. Per the germline V gene, CDR1 is MDHEN and CDR2 is SYDVKM. This CDR3 region has 13 residues. CDR3 residues: CASSASGANVLTF. The CDR3 DNA reads TGTGCCAGCAGTGCCTCTGGGGCCAACGTCCTGACTTTC.

With regard to this clonotype: A much larger clone differs from this one at a single base, so this may be a read error. The CDR3 sequence: CASARALGENLFF. The CDR3 DNA reads TGCGCCAGCGCAAGGGCCTTAGGGGAAAACCTGTTTTTT. The rearrangement uses TRBV5-1 and TRBJ1-4, with a possible D match to TRBD1 (5 bases). The CDR3 is 13 residues long. Looked up from germline, CDR1 is SGHRS and CDR2 is YFSETQ.

This clonotype was picked up many times. The rearrangement joins TRBV10-3 to TRBJ2-1; the D gene is possibly TRBD2 (5 bases). V lost 8 bases to trimming and J lost 2 bases, with 13 bases between them. CDR1 and CDR2 (germline): ENHRY, SYGVKD. The CDR3 extends over 14 amino acids. CDR3 amino acids: CAIARGATYNEQFF. In DNA form, the CDR3 reads TGTGCCATCGCTCGGGGTGCCACCTACAATGAGCAGTTCTTC.

Many counts were recorded for this clonotype. This chain connects TRBV19 to TRBJ2-7, with D possibly TRBD1 on 6 matching bases. Trimming left V 6 bases short and J 0 bases short, with 9 bases between. CDR1 is LNHDA and CDR2 is SQIVND in the germline V gene (reference sequence). This CDR3 contains 13 residues. DNA for the CDR3: TGTGCCAGTAGCCCAGGGGACTCCTACGAGCAGTACTTC. This codes for CASSPGDSYEQYF. Using reference TRBV19 and TRBJ2-7 for the parts outside the CDR3, the full variable domain is DGGITQSPKYLFRKEGQNVTLSCEQNLNHDAMYWYRQDPGQGLRLIYYSQIVNDFQKGDIAEGYSVSREKKESFPLTVTSAQKNPTAFYLCASSPGDSYEQYFGPGTRLTVT.

This clonotype has just one count. The chain employs TRBV29-1 and TRBJ2-3, with D perhaps TRBD1 or TRBD2 (5 bases each). Trimming removed 8 bases from V and 0 bases from J, with 15 bases in between. Germline V gene lookup returns CDR1 SQVTM and CDR2 ANQGSEA. The CDR3 extends over 14 amino acids. The CDR3 reads CSPDGTASTDTQYF. The CDR3 nucleotides are TGCAGCCCGGATGGGACGGCTAGCACAGATACGCAGTATTTT.

This clonotype was seen at least ten times. The chain combines TRBV7-2 with TRBJ2-7, with 8 bases aligning to TRBD2. The CDR3 is 15 amino acids. Germline assignment: CDR1 SGHTA and CDR2 FQGNSA. The junction had 8 bases not matched to a gene; V was cut back by 3 bases and J by 4 bases. The CDR3 DNA follows: TGTGCCAGCAGCTTCGCAGCGGGGGTTAATTACGAGCAGTACTTC. It translates to CASSFAAGVNYEQYF.

The sample holds many counts of this clonotype. V gene TRBV20-1 combines with J gene TRBJ2-5, with D perhaps TRBD1 or TRBD2 (5 bases each). The CDR3 totals 19 residues. From germline, CDR1 is DFQATT and CDR2 SNEGSKA (reference sequence). V was pared by 5 bases and J by 0 bases, with 28 bases between. CDR3 loop: CSAGPLDRDPTSHQETQYF. CDR3 sequence (DNA): TGCAGTGCTGGCCCCTTAGACCGGGACCCCACCTCCCACCAAGAGACCCAGTACTTC.

This clonotype turned up a few times. This may be a read error: a much more frequent sequence differs by one nucleotide. The conserved phenylalanine or tryptophan normally closing the CDR3 is absent here, so this likely arose from a read error. The rearrangement uses TRBV18 and TRBJ2-6, with 7 bases fitting TRBD2. CDR1 KGHSH and CDR2 LQKENI come from the germline V gene. V lost 3 bases, J lost 2 bases, and 1 base stayed unmatched. The CDR3 consists of 15 residues. CDR3 coding DNA: TGTGCCAGCTCACCTGGGGGGGCTGGGGCCAACGTCCTGACTCTC. Translated, it gives CASSPGGAGANVLTL.

About this clonotype: Sequence at one end of the junction differs from germline and may be a read error. Here the CDR3 reads CASSSNGTPAGTRSF. The CDR3 coding sequence is TGTGCCAGCAGCTCGAATGGTACCCCCGCAGGGACCCGCTCCTTC. The rearrangement joins TRBV5-4 to TRBJ1-2; a possible D gene is TRBD1 (5 bases). Germline CDR1 SGHNT, CDR2 YYREEE (reference sequence). The CDR3 runs 15 residues.

This clonotype showed up just once. The V call is TRBV29-1, the J call TRBJ2-3; TRBD2 is a possible D gene (6 bases). The germline V gene has CDR1 SQVTM and CDR2 ANQGSEA. The CDR3 extends over 14 amino acids. Trimming removed 7 bases from V and 0 bases from J, with 14 bases in between. This CDR3 reads CSGGTPSSTDTQYF. In nucleotides, the CDR3 is TGCAGCGGAGGGACTCCCAGTAGCACAGATACGCAGTATTTT.

There are many counts of this clonotype. V and J are TRBV3-1 and TRBJ2-5; 10 bases match TRBD1. V lost 1 base, J lost 1 base, and 3 bases stayed unmatched. Per the germline V gene, CDR1 is LGHDT and CDR2 is YNNKEL (reference sequence). The CDR3 is 16 residues long. As DNA, the CDR3 is TGTGCCAGCAGCCAAGGGGGACAGGGGTTCCAAGAGACCCAGTACTTC. Its protein is CASSQGGQGFQETQYF.

This clonotype showed up just a few times. Possible read error: a much larger clone is one base away. The V call is TRBV20-1, the J call TRBJ2-2; the D is unclear. Trimming pared 0 bases from V and 4 bases from J, leaving 15 bases between. The CDR3 loop spans 16 amino acids. Looked up from germline, CDR1 is DFQATT and CDR2 is SNEGSKA (reference sequence). The CDR3 loop reads CSARERHFPATGELFF. CDR3 DNA: TGCAGTGCTAGAGAGAGGCACTTCCCGGCCACCGGGGAGCTGTTTTTT.